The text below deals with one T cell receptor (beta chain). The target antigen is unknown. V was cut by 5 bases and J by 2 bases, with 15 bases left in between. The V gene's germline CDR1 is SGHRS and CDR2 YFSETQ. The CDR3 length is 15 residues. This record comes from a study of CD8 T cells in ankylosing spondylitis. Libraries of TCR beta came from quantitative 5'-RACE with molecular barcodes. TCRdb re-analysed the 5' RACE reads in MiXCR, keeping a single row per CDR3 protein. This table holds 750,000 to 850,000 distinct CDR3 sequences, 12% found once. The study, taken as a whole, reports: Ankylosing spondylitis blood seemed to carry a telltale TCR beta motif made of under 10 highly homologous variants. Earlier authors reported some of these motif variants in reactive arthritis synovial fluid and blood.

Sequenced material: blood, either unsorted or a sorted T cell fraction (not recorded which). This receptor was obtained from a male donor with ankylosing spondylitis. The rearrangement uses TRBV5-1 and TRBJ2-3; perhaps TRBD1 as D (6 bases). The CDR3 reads CASRDSGHHTDTQYF. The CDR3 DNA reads TGCGCCAGCAGAGATTCGGGACACCACACAGATACGCAGTATTTT.